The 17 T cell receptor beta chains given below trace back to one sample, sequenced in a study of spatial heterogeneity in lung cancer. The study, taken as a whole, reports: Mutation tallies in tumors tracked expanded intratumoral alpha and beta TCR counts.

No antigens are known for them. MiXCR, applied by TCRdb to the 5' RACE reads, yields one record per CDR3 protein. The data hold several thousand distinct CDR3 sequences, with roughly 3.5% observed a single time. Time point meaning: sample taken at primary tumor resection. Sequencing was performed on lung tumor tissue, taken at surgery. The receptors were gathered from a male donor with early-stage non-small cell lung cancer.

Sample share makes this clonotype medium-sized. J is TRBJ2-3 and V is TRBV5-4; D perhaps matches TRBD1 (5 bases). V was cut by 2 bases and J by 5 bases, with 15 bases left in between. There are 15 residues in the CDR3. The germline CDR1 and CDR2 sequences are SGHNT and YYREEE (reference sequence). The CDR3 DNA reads TGTGCCAGCAGCTTTGAAGCAGGGATAAGAGATACGCAGTATTTT. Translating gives CASSFEAGIRDTQYF. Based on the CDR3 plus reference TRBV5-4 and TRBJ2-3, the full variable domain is ETGVTQSPTHLIKTRGQQVTLRCSSQSGHNTVSWYQQALGQGPQFIFQYYREEENGRGNFPPRFSGLQFPNYSSELNVNALELDDSALYLCASSFEAGIRDTQYFGPGTRLTVL.

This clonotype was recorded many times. The CDR3 nucleotides read TGTGCCAGTAGTACACAGGGACAGGGTCTTAACACTGAAGCTTTCTTT. It is translated as CASSTQGQGLNTEAFF. The chain employs TRBV19 and TRBJ1-1; 9 nucleotides match TRBD1. The V and J ends lost 4 bases and 2 bases, in that order; junction bases with no gene match: 8. The CDR3 sequence is 16 residues long. CDR1 is LNHDA, CDR2 SQIVND, per germline (reference sequence).

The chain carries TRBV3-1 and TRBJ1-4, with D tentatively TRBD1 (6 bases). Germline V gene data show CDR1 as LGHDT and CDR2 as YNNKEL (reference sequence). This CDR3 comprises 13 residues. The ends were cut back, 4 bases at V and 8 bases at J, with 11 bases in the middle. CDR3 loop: CASSPGGREKLFF. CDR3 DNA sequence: TGTGCCAGCAGCCCGGGGGGGCGAGAAAAACTGTTTTTT.

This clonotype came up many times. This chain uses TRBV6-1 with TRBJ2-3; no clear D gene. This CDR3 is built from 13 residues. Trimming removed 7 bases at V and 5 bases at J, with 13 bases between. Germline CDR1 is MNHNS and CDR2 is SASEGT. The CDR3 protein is CASTRDGRDTQYF. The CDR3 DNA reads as TGTGCCAGCACCCGCGATGGCCGAGATACGCAGTATTTT.

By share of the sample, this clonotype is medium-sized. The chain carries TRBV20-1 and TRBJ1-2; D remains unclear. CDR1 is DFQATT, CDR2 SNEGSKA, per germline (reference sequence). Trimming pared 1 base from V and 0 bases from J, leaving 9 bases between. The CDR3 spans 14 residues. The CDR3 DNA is TGCAGTGCTAGAGGTCATATTTCTAACTATGGCTACACCTTC. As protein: CSARGHISNYGYTF.

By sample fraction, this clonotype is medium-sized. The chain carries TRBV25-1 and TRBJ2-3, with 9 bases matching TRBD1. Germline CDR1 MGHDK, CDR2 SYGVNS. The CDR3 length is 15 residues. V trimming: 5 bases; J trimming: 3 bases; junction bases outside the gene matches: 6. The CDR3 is CASSRADRGTDTQYF. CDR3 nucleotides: TGTGCCAGCAGTCGGGCCGACAGGGGGACAGATACGCAGTATTTT.

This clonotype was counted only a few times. CDR3 in amino acids: CASSLDDSQETQYF. CDR3 in DNA: TGCGCCAGCAGCTTGGATGACAGCCAAGAGACCCAGTACTTC. The chain couples TRBV5-1 to TRBJ2-5, with D possibly matching TRBD1 (5 bases). Trimming took 0 bases from V and 1 from J, leaving 7 bases between them. The CDR3 consists of 14 residues. The germline gives CDR1 SGHRS, CDR2 YFSETQ.

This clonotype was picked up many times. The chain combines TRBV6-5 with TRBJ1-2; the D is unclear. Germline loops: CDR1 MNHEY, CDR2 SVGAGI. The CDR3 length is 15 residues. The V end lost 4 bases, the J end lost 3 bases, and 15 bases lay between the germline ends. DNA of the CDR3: TGTGCCAGCAGTTCACCTCGTGGCAGAGACTATGGCTACACCTTC. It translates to CASSSPRGRDYGYTF.

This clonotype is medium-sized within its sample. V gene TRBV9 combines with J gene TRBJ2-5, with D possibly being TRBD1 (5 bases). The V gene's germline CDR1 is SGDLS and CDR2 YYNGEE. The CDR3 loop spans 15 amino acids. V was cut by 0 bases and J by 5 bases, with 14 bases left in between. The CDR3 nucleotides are TGTGCCAGCAGCGTAGCGGCAGGGCCGCAGGAGACCCAGTACTTC. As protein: CASSVAAGPQETQYF.

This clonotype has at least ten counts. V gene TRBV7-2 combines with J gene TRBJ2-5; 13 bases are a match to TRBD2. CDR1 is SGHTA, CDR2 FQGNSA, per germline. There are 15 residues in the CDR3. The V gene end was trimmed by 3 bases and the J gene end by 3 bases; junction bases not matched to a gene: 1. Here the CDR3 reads CASSLGLAGKETQYF. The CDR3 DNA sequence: TGTGCCAGCAGCTTGGGACTAGCGGGAAAAGAGACCCAGTACTTC.

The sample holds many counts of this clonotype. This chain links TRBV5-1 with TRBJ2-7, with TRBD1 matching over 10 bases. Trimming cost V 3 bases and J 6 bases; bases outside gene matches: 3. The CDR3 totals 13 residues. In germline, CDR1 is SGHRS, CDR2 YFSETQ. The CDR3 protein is CASSYGQGGEQYF. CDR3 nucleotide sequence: TGCGCCAGCAGCTACGGACAGGGGGGCGAGCAGTACTTC.

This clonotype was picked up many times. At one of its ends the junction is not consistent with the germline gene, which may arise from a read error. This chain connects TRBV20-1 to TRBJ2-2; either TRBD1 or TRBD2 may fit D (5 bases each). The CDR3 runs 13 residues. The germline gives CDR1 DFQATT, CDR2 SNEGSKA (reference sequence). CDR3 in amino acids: CSAPRQNTGEPFF. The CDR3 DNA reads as TGCAGTGCGCCTCGACAGAACACCGGGGAGCCGTTTTTT.

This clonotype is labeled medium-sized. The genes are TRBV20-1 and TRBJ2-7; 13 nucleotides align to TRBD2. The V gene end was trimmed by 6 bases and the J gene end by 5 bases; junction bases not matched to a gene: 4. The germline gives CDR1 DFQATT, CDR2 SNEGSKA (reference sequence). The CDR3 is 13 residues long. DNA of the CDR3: TGCAGTGCCATGGGACTAGCGGGAAACGAGCAGTACTTC. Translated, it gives CSAMGLAGNEQYF.

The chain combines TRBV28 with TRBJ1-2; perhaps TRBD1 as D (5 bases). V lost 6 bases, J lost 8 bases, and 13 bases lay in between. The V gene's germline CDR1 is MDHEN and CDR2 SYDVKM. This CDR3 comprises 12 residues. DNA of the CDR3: TGTGCCAGCAGCCAGCGGGGCGAAGGCTACACCTTC. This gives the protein CASSQRGEGYTF.

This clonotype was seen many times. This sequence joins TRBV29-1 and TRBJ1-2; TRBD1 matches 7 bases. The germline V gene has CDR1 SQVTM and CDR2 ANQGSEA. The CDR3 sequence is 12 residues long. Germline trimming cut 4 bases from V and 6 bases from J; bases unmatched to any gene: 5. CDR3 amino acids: CSVGRTGDGYTF. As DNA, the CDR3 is TGCAGCGTTGGACGCACAGGGGATGGCTACACCTTC.

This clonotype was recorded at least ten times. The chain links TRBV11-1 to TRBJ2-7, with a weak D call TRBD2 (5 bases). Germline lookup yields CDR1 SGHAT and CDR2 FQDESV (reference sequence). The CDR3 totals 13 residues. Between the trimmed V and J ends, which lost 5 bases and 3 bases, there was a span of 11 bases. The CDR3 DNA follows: TGTGCCAGCAGCCCCGGACTGAACTACGAGCAGTACTTC. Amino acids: CASSPGLNYEQYF. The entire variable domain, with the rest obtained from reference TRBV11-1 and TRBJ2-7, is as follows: EAEVAQSPRYKITEKSQAVAFWCDPISGHATLYWYRQILGQGPELLVQFQDESVVDDSQLPKDRFSAERLKGVDSTLKIQPAELGDSAMYLCASSPGLNYEQYFGPGTRLTVT.

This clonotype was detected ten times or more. CDR3 in amino acids: CASSSGGMGDNEQFF. The CDR3 DNA reads as TGTGCCAGCAGTTCCGGGGGAATGGGGGACAATGAGCAGTTCTTC. The chain couples TRBV28 to TRBJ2-1, with D possibly being TRBD2 (6 bases). The germline V gene has CDR1 MDHEN and CDR2 SYDVKM. Trimming pared 4 bases from V and 5 bases from J, leaving 15 bases between. This CDR3 has 15 residues.